The T cell receptor beta chain described here comes from a study of T-cell memory formation after mild COVID-19. Study background: Clustering of TCRs was largely donor specific.

Germline loops: CDR1 SSHAT, CDR2 FNYEAQ (reference sequence). Trimming removed 5 bases from V and 1 base from J, with 6 bases in between. The CDR3 has 13 residues. Findings and limits, study-wide: Most CD4+ clones that shrank were in CM and EM, while CD8+ ones turned up in EMRA. In second-wave clones peaking day 37, SARS-CoV-2 specificity remained unconfirmed.

The table lists this clonotype with a count of one. The antigen is undetermined. Constant-segment-primed 5'RACE gave TCR alpha and TCR beta cDNA libraries with sample barcodes and UMIs. MiXCR was run by TCRdb on the 5' RACE reads, yielding one entry per CDR3 protein. The sample yields some 310,000 distinct CDR3 sequences, roughly 19% seen once. J is TRBJ1-3 and V is TRBV7-7; D is unresolved. The clonotype comes from a man between 18 and 35 years old who had mild COVID-19 (a few samples of this study predate the infection). Cell type and time point are not known. Sequences were obtained from PBMCs or a T cell subset sorted from them (not recorded which). CDR3 residues: CASSASSGNTIYF. The CDR3 bases are TGTGCCAGCAGCGCCTCGTCTGGAAACACCATATATTTT. Based on the CDR3 plus reference TRBV7-7 and TRBJ1-3, the full variable domain is GAGVSQSPRYKVTKRGQDVTLRCDPISSHATLYWYQQALGQGPEFLTYFNYEAQPDKSGLPSDRFSAERPEGSISTLTIQRTEQRDSAMYRCASSASSGNTIYFGEGSWLTVV.